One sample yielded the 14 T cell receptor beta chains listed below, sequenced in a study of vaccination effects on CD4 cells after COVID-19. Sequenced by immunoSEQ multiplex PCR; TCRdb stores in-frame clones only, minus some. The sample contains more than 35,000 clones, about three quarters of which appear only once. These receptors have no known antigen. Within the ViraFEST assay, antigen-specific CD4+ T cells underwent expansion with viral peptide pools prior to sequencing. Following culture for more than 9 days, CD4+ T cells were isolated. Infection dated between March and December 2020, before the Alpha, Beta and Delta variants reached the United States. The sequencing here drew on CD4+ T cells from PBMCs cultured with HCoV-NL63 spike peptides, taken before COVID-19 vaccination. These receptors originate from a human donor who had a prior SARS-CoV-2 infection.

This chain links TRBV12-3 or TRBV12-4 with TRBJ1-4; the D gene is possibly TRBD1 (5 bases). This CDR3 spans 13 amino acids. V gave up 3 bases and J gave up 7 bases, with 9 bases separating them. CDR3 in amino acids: CASSFRTPEKLFF. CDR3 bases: TGTGCCAGCAGTTTCCGGACACCTGAAAAACTGTTTTTT.

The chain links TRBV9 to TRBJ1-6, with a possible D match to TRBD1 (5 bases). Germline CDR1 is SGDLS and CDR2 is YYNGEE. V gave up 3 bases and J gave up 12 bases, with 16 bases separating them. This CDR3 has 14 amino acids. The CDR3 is CASSAQGGGGPLHF. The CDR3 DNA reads TGTGCCAGCAGCGCCCAAGGCGGGGGGGGACCCCTCCACTTT.

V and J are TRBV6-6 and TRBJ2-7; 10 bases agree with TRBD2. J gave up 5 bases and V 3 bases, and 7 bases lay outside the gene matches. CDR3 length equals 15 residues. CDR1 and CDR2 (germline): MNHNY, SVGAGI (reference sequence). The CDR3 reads CASSYRAGGAHEQYF. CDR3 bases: TGTGCCAGCAGTTATCGAGCGGGAGGGGCCCACGAGCAGTACTTC.

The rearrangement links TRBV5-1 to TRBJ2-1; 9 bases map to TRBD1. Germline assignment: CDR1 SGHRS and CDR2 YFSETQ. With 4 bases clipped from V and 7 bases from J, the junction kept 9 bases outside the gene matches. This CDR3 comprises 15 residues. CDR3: CASSQGTGIRNEQFF. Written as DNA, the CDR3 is TGCGCCAGCAGCCAGGGGACAGGGATAAGGAATGAGCAGTTCTTC.

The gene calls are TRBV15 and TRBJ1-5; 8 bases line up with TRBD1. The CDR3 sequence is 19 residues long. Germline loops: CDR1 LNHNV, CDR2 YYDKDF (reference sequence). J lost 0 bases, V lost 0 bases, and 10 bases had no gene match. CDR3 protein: CATSRDPLDRGGSNQPQHF. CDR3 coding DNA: TGTGCCACCAGCAGAGATCCTCTAGACAGGGGAGGTAGCAATCAGCCCCAGCATTTT.

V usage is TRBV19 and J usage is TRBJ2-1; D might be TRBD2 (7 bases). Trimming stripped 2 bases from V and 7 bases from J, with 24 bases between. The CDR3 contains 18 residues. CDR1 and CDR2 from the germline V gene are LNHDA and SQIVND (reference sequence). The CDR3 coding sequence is TGTGCCAGTAGTATACGTGGGGGCGGGCTAGCGGTGCGGAATGAGCAGTTCTTC. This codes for CASSIRGGGLAVRNEQFF.

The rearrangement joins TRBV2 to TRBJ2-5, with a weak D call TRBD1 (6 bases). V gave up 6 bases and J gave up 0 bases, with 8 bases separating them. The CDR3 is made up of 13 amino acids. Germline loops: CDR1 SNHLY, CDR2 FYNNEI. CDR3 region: CASRGDNQETQYF. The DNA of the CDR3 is TGTGCCAGCAGAGGGGACAACCAAGAGACCCAGTACTTC.

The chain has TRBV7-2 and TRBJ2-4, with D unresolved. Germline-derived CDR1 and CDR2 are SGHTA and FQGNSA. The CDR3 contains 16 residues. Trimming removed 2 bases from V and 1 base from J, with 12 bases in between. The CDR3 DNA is TGTGCCAGCAGCTTACGTATGGGGTTGGCCAAAAACATTCAGTACTTC. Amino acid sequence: CASSLRMGLAKNIQYF. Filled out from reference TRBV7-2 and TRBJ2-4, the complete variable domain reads GAGVSQSPSNKVTEKGKDVELRCDPISGHTALYWYRQSLGQGLEFLIYFQGNSAPDKSGLPSDRFSAERTGGSVSTLTIQRTQQEDSAVYLCASSLRMGLAKNIQYFGAGTRLSVL.

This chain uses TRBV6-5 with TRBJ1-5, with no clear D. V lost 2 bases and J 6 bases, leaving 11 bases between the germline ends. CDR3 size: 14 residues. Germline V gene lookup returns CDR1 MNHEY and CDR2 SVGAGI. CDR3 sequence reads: CASSYERTGQPQHF. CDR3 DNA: TGTGCCAGCAGTTACGAGAGGACGGGTCAGCCCCAGCATTTT.

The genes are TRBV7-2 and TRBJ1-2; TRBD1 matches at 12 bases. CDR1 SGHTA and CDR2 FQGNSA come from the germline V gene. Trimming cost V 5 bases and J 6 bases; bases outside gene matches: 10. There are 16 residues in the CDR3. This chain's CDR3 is CASSTLGQGAINGYTF. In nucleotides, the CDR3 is TGTGCCAGCAGCACCCTGGGACAGGGGGCGATTAATGGCTACACCTTC.

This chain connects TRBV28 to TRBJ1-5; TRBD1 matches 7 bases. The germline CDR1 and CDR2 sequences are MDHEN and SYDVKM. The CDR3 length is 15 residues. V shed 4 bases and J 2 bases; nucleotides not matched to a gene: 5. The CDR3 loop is CASSSQTGGNQPQHF. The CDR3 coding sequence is TGTGCCAGCAGTTCTCAAACAGGGGGCAATCAGCCCCAGCATTTT.

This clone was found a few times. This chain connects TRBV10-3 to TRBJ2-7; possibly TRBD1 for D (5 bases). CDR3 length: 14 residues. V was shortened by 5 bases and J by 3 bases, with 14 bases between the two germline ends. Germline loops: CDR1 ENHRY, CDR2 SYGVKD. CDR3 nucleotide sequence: TGTGCCATCAGTAATCCCCGAGACAGCTACGAGCAGTACTTC. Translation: CAISNPRDSYEQYF.

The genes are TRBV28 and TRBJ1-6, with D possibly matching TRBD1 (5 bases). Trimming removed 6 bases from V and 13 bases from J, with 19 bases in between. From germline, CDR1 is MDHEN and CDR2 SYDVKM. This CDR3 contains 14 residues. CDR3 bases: TGTGCCAGCAGCCCCGGGGGGACTGCTCTCCCCCTCCACTTT. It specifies CASSPGGTALPLHF.

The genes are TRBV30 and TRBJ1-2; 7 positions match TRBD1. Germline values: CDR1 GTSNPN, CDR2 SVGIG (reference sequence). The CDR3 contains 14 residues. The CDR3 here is CAIRDSPAPGGYTF. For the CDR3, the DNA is TGTGCGATCCGGGACAGCCCCGCTCCGGGCGGCTACACCTTC.